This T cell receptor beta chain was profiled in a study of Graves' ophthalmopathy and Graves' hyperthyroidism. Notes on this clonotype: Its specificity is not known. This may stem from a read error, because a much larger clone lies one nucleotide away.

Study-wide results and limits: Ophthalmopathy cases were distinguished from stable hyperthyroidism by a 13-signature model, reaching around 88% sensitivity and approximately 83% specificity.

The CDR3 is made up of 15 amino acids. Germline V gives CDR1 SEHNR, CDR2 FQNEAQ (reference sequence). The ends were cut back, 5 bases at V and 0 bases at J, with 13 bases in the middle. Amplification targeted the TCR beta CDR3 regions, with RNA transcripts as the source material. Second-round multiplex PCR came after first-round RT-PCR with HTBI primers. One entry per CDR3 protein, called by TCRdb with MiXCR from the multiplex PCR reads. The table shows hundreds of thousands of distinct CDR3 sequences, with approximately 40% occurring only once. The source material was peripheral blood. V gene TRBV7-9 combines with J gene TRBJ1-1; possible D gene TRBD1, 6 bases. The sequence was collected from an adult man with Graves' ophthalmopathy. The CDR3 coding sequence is TGTGCCAGCAGCGACCGGACAGCCCTGAACACTGAAGCTTTCTTT. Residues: CASSDRTALNTEAFF.